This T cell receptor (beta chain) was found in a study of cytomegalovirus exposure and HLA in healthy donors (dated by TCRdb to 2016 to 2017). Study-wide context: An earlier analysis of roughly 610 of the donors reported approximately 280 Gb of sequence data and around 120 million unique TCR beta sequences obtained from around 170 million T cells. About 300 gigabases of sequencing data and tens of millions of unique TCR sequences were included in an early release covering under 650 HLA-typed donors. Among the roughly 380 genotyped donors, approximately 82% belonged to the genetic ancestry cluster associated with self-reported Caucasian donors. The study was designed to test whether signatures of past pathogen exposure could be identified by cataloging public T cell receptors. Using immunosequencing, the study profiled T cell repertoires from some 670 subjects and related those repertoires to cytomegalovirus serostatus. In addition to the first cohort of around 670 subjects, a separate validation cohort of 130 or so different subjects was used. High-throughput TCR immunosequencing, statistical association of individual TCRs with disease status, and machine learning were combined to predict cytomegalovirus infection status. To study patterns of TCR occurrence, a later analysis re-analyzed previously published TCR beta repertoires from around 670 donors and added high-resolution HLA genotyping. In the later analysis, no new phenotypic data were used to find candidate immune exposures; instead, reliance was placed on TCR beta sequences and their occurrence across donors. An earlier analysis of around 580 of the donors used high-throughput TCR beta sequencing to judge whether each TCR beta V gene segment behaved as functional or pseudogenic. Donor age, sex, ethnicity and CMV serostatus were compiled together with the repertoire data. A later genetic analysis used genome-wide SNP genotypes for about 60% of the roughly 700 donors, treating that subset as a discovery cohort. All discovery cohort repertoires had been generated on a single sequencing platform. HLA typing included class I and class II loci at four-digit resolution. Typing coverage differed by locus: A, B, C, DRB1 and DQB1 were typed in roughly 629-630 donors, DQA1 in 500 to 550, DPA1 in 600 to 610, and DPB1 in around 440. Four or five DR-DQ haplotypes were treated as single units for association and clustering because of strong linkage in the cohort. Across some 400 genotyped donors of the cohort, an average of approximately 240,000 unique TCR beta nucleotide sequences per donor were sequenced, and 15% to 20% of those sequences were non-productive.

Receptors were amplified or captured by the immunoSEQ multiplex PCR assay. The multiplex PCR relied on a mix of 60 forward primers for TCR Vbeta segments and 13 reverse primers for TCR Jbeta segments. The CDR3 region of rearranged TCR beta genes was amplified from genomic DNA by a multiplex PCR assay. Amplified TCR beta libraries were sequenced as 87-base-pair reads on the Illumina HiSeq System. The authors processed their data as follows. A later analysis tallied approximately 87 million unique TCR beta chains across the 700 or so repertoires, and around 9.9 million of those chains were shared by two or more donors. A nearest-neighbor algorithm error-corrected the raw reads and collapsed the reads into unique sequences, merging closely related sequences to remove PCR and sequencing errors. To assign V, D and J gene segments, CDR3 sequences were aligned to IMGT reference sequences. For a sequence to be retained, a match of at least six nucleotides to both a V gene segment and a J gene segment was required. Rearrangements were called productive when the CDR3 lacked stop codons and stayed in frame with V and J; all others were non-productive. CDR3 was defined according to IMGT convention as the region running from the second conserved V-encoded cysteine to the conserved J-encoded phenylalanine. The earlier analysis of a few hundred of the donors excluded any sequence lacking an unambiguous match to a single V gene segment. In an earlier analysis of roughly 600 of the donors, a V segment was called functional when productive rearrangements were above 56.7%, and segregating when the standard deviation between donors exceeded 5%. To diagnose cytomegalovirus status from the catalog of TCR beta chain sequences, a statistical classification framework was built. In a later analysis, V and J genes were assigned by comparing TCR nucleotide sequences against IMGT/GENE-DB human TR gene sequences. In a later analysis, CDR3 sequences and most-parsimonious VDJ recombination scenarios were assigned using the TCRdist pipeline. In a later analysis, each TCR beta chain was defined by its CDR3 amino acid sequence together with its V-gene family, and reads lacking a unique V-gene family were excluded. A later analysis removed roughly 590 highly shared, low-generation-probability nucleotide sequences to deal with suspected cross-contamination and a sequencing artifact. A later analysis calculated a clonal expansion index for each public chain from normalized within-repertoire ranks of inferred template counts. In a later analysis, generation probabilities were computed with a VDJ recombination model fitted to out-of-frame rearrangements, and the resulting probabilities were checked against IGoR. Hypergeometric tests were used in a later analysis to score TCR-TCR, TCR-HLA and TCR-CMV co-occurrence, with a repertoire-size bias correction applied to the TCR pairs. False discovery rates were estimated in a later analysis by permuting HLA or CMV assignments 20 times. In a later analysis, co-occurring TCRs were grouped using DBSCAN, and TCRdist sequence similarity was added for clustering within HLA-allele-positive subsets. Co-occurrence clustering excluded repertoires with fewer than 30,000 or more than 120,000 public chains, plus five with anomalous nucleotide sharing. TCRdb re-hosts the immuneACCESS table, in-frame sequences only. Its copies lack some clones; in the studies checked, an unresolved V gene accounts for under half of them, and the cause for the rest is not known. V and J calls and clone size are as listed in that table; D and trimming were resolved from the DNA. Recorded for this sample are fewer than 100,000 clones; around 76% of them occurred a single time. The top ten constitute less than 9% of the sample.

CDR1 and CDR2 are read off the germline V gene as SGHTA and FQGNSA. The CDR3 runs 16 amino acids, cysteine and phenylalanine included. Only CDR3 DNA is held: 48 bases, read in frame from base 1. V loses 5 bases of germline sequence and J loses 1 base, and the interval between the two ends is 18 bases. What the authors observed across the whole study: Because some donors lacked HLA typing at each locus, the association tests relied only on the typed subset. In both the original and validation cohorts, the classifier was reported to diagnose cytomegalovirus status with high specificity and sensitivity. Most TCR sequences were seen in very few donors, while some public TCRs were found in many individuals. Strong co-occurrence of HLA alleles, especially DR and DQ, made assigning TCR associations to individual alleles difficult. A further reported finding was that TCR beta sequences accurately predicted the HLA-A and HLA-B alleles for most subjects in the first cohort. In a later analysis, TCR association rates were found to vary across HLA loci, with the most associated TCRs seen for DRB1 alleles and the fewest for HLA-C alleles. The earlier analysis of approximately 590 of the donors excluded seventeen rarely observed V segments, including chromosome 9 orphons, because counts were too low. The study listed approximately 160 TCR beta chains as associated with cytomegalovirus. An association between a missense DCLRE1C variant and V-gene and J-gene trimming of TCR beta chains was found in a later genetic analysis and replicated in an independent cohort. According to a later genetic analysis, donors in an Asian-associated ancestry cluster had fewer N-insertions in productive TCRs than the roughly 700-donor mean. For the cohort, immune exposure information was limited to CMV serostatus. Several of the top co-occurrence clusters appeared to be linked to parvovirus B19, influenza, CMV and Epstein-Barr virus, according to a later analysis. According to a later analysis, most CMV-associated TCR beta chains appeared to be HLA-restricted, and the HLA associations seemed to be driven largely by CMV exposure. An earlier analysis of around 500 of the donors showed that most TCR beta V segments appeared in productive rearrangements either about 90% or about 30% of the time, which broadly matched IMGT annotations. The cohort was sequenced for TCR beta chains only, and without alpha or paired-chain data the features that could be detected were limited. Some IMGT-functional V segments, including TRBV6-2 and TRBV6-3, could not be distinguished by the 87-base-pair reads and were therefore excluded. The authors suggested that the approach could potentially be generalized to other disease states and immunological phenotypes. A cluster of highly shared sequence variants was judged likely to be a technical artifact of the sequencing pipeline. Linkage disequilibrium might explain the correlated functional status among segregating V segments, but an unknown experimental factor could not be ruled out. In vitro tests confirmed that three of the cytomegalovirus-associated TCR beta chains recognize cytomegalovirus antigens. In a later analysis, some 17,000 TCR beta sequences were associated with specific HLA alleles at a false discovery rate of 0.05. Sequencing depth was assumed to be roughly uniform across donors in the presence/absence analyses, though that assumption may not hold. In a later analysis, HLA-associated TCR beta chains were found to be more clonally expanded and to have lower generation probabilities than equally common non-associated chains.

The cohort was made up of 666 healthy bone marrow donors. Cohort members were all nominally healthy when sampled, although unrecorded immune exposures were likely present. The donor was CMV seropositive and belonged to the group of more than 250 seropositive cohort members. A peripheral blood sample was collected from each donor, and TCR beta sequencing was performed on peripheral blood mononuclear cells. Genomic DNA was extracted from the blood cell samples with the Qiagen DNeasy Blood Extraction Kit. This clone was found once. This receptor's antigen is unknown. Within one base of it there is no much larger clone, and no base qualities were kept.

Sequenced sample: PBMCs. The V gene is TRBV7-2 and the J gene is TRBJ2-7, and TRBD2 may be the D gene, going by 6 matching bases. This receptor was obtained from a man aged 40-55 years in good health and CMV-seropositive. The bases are TGTGCCAGCAGCCAAGTTAGCGGTATGGGATCCTACGAGCAGTACTTC. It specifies CASSQVSGMGSYEQYF. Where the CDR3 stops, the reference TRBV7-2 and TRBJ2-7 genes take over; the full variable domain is GAGVSQSPSNKVTEKGKDVELRCDPISGHTALYWYRQSLGQGLEFLIYFQGNSAPDKSGLPSDRFSAERTGGSVSTLTIQRTQQEDSAVYLCASSQVSGMGSYEQYFGPGTRLTVT.